This T cell receptor beta chain was identified during a study of blood T cell repertoires in COVID-19 (dated by TCRdb to about 2020). Broadly, across the study: Samples from collaborators originated in the United States, Italy and Spain and spanned both the acute and convalescent phases of COVID-19. The prospective study material was composed of cDNA or gDNA derived from T cells, B-cell-depleted T cells, or PBMCs. Deeply sampled blood TCRbeta repertoires from subjects exposed to, actively infected with, or recovered from COVID-19 were included in the dataset. The repertoires were released in a freely available public database meant as a resource for research on the immune response to SARS-CoV-2. Samples came from the ongoing ImmuneRACE study (first 160 participants) plus 1,254 subjects from 6 global collaborators. A de-identified subject ID, COVID-19 status, age in years and sex were almost always included in the sample metadata. Where HLA class I and class II types were available, the types were taken from metadata supplied by the sample provider, not from assay-based typing. What the research found in general, with its limitations: The amount of clinical and demographic metadata varied by source and participant and was provided uncurated.

Comments on this clone: Its specific antigen is unknown. No per-base quality is available; no much larger clone lies one base away.

The CDR3 goes from the cysteine to the phenylalanine over 13 residues. The CDR3 DNA has 39 bases and is translated from base 1. The junction carries 12 bases between V and J, which are trimmed by 4 bases and 5 bases respectively. According to the germline V gene, CDR1 reads SGHRS and CDR2 reads YFSETQ. TCRbeta CDR3 regions were amplified from genomic DNA by means of the immunoSEQ Assay, a bias-controlled multiplex PCR. In the authors' own workflow: Within the assay, amplification of reference gene primers was used to estimate how many nucleated cells each sample contained. Sequence reads were collapsed and filtered to measure the absolute abundance of every unique TCRbeta CDR3 rearrangement. For each sample, productive Simpson clonality was calculated by taking the square root of Simpson's diversity index across productive rearrangements. The clones in this table, taken by TCRdb from immuneACCESS, are in-frame only. Not every clone is retained; where verified, under half of the shortfall comes from an unresolved V gene, and the cause of the rest is unknown. The D gene and trimming were derived from the DNA, and the V and J assignments and clone size from that table. The sample table lists a few hundred thousand clones, under 85% of them with a count of one. The top ten hold 0.87% of the sample.

One collaborating source in Seattle enrolled patients while the patients were actively infected and followed the patients over time throughout the course of disease. Whole blood was collected in K2EDTA tubes by collaborating institutions according to the institutions' own protocols. For TCRbeta analysis, collaborators shipped samples in one of three forms: frozen whole blood, isolated PBMCs, or DNA extracted from either of those sample types. The source of this sequence is a human donor with COVID-19, enrolled during active disease. The donor label of this sample is uncertain. The specimen sequenced was peripheral blood. The sequence links TRBV5-1 to TRBJ2-5, with TRBD1 perhaps the D gene, on 6 matching bases. The CDR3 region has the sequence CASSQGNGETQYF. The sequenced DNA is TGCGCCAGCAGCCAGGGGAATGGTGAGACCCAGTACTTC.